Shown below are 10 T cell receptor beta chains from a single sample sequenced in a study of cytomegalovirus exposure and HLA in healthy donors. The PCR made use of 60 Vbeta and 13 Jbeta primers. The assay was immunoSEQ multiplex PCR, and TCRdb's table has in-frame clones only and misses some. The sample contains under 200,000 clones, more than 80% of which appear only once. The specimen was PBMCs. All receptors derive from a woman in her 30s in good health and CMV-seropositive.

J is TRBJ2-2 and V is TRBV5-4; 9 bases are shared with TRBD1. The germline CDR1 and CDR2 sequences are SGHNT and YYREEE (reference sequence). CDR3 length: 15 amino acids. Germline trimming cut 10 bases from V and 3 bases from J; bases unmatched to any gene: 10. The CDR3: CAASDRGSYTGELFF. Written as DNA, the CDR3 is TGTGCCGCCTCCGACAGGGGGTCTTACACCGGGGAGCTGTTTTTT.

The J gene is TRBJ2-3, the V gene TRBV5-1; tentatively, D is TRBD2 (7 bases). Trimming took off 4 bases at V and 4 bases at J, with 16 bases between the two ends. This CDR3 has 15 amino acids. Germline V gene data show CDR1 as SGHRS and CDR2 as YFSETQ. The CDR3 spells CASSGGGSGADTQYF. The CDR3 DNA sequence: TGCGCCAGCAGCGGCGGGGGCTCCGGGGCAGATACGCAGTATTTT.

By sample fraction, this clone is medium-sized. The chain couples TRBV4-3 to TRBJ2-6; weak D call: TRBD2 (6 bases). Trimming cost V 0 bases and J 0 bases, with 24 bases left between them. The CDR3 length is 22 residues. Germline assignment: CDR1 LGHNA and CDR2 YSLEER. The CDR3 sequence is CASSQDIVGAGLRSSGANVLTF. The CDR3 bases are TGCGCCAGCAGCCAAGACATTGTCGGGGCGGGGCTCAGAAGCTCTGGGGCCAACGTCCTGACTTTC.

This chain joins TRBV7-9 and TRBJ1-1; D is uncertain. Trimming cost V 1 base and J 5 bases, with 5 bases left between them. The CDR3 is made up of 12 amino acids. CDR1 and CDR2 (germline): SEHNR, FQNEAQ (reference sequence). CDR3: CASSLGETEAFF. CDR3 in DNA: TGTGCCAGCAGCTTAGGAGAGACTGAAGCTTTCTTT.

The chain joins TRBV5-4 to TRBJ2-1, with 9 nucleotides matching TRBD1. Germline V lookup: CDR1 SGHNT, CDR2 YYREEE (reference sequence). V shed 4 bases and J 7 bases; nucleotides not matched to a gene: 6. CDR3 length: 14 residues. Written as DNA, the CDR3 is TGTGCCAGCAGCCTACAGGGGGCGACGAATGAGCAGTTCTTC. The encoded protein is CASSLQGATNEQFF.

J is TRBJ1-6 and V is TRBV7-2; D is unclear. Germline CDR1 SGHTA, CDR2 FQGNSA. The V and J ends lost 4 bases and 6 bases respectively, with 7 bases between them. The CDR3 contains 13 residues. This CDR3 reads CASSSEINSPLHF. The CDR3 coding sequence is TGTGCCAGCAGCTCGGAGATTAATTCACCCCTCCACTTT.

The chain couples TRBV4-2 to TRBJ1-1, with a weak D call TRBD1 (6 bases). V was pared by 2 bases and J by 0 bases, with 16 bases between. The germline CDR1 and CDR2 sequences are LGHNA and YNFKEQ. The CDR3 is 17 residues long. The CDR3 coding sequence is TGTGCCAGCAGCCAAATTCACCGGGACACCCTGAACACTGAAGCTTTCTTT. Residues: CASSQIHRDTLNTEAFF.

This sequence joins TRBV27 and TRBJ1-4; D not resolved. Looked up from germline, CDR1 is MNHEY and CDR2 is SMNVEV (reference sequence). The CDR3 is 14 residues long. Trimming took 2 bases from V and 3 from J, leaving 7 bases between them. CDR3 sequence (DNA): TGTGCCAGCAGTTTAATTGGAGCTAATGAAAAACTGTTTTTT. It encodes CASSLIGANEKLFF.

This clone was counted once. The CDR3 here is CASSQGGSGLDTQYF. CDR3 sequence (DNA): TGTGCCAGCAGCCAAGGCGGTAGCGGTTTAGATACGCAGTATTTT. This rearrangement joins TRBV4-2 to TRBJ2-3; possible D gene TRBD2, 6 bases. The CDR3 covers 15 residues. Trimming stripped 1 base from V and 5 bases from J, with 13 bases between. CDR1 and CDR2 (germline): LGHNA, YNFKEQ.

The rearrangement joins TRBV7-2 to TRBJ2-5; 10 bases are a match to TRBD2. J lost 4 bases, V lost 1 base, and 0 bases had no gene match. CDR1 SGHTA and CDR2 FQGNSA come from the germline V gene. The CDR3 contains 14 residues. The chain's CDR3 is CASSLGTSGETQYF. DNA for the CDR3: TGTGCCAGCAGCTTAGGGACTAGCGGAGAGACCCAGTACTTC.